This TCR beta chain was identified in a study of T cell changes during pregnancy in multiple sclerosis. Germline CDR1 is KGHSH and CDR2 is LQKENI. V shed 4 bases, J shed 5 bases, and the junction held 2 bases outside the gene matches. The CDR3 runs 13 residues. This clone was seen a few times. Sequencing used immunoSEQ multiplex PCR; TCRdb keeps in-frame clones, though not all of them. The sample contains about 75,000 clones, 75% to 95% of which appear only once. This sample comprised CD4+ T cells from peripheral blood mononuclear cells, obtained before pregnancy. The chain carries TRBV18 and TRBJ2-3; 8 bases map to TRBD2. This TCR was sampled from a female donor with multiple sclerosis, enrolled in a pregnancy study. The DNA for the CDR3 is TGTGCCAGCTCACTACGGGGGGGAGATACGCAGTATTTT. Its translation: CASSLRGGDTQYF.